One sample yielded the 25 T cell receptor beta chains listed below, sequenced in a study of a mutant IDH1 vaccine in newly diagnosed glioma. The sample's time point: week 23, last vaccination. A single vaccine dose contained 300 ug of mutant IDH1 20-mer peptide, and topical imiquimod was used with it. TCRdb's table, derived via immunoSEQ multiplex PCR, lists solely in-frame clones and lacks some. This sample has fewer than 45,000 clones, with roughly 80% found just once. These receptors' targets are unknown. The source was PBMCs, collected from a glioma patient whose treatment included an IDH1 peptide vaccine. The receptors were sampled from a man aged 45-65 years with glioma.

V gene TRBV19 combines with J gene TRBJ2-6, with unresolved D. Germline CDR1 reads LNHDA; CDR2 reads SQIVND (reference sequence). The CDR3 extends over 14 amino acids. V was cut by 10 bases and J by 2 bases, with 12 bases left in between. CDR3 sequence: CATLRQPGANVLTF. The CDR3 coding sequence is TGTGCCACCCTGAGGCAGCCTGGGGCCAACGTCCTGACTTTC. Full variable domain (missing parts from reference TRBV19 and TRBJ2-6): DGGITQSPKYLFRKEGQNVTLSCEQNLNHDAMYWYRQDPGQGLRLIYYSQIVNDFQKGDIAEGYSVSREKKESFPLTVTSAQKNPTAFYLCATLRQPGANVLTFGAGSRLTVL.

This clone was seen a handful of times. CDR3 sequence (DNA): TGTGCCAGCAGTGCCTCGGGACACTTGAATCAGCCCCAGCATTTT. It codes for CASSASGHLNQPQHF. The V call is TRBV6-5, the J call TRBJ1-5; TRBD1 might be the D (6 bases). Per germline, CDR1 MNHEY and CDR2 SVGAGI. CDR3 size: 15 residues. Trimming removed 5 bases at V and 4 bases at J, with 15 bases between.

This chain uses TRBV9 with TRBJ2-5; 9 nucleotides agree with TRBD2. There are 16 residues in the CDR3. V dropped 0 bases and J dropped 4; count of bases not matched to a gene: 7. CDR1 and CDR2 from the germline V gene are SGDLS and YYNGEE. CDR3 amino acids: CASSVGASGVGETQYF. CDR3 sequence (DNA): TGTGCCAGCAGCGTAGGAGCTAGCGGGGTTGGAGAGACCCAGTACTTC.

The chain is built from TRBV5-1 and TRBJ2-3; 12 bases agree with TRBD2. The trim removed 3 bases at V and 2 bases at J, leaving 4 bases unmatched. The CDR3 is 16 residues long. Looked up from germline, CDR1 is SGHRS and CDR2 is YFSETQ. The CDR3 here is CASSSLAGGSTDTQYF. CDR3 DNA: TGCGCCAGCAGCTCACTAGCGGGGGGATCCACAGATACGCAGTATTTT.

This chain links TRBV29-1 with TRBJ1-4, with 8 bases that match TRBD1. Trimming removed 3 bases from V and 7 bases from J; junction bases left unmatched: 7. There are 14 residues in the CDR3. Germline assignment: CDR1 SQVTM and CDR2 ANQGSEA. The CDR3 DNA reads TGCAGCGTTGATAGCCCAGGGGGCGGTGAAAAACTGTTTTTT. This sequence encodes CSVDSPGGGEKLFF. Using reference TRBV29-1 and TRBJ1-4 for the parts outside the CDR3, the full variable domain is SAVISQKPSRDICQRGTSLTIQCQVDSQVTMMFWYRQQPGQSLTLIATANQGSEATYESGFVIDKFPISRPNLTFSTLTVSNMSPEDSSIYLCSVDSPGGGEKLFFGSGTQLSVL.

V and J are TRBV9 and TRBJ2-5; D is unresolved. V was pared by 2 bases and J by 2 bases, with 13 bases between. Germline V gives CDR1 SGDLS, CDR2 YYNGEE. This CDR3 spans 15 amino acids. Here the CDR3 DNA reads TGTGCCAGCAGCGTCGGCAGGTCCAGTCAAGAGACCCAGTACTTC. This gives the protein CASSVGRSSQETQYF.

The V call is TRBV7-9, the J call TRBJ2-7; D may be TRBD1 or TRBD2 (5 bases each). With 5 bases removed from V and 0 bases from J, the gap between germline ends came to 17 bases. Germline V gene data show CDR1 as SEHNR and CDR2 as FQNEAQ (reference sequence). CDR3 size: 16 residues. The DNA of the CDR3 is TGTGCCAGCAGCCCCCCGACGGGACGACTCTCCTACGAGCAGTACTTC. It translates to CASSPPTGRLSYEQYF. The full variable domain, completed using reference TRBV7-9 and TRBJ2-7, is DTGVSQNPRHKITKRGQNVTFRCDPISEHNRLYWYRQTLGQGPEFLTYFQNEAQLEKSRLLSDRFSAERPKGSFSTLEIQRTEQGDSAMYLCASSPPTGRLSYEQYFGPGTRLTVT.

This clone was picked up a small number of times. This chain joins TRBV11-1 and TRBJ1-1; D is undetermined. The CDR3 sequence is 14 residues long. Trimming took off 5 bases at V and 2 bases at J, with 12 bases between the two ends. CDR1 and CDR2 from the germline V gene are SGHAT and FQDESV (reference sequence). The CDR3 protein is CASSEARRNTEAFF. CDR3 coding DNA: TGTGCCAGCAGCGAGGCGCGGAGAAACACTGAAGCTTTCTTT.

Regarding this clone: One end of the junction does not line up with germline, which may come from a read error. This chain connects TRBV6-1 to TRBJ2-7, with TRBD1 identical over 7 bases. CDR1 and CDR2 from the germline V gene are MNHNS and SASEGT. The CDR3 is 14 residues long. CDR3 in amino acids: CASNEYRGTYEQYF. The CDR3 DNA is TGTGCCAGCAATGAATACAGGGGCACCTACGAGCAGTACTTC.

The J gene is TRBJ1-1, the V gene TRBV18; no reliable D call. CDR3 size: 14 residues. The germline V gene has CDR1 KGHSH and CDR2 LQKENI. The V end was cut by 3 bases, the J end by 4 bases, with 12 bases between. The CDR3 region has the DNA TGTGCCAGCTCACCTGAGAGGGAGCTCACTGAAGCTTTCTTT. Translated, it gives CASSPERELTEAFF.

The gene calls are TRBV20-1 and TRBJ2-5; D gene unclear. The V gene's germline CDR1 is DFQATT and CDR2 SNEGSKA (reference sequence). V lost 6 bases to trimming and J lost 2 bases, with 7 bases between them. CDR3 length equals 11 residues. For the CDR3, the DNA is TGCAGTGCAAAAAAACAAGAGACCCAGTACTTC. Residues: CSAKKQETQYF.

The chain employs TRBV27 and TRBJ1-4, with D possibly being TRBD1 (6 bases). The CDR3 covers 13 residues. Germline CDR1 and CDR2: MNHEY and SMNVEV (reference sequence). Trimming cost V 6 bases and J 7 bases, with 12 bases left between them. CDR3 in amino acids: CASSPPGVEKLFF. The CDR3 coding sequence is TGTGCCAGCAGCCCACCAGGGGTTGAAAAACTGTTTTTT. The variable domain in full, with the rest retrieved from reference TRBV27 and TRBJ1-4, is EAQVTQNPRYLITVTGKKLTVTCSQNMNHEYMSWYRQDPGLGLRQIYYSMNVEVTDKGDVPEGYKVSRKEKRNFPLILESPSPNQTSLYFCASSPPGVEKLFFGSGTQLSVL.

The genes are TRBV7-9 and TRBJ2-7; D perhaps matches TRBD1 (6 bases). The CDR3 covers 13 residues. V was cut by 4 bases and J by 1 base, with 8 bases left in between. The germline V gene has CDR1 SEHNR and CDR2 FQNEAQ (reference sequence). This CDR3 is CASSSQGSYEQYF. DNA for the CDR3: TGTGCCAGCAGCTCCCAGGGGTCCTACGAGCAGTACTTC. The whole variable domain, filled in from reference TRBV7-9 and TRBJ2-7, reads DTGVSQNPRHKITKRGQNVTFRCDPISEHNRLYWYRQTLGQGPEFLTYFQNEAQLEKSRLLSDRFSAERPKGSFSTLEIQRTEQGDSAMYLCASSSQGSYEQYFGPGTRLTVT.

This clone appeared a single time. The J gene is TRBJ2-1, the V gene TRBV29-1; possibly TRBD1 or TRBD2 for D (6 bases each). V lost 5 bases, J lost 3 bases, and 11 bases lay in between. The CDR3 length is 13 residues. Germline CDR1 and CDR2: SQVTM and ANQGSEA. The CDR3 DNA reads TGCAGCGTTAGGAGGGGGAGCTACAATGAGCAGTTCTTC. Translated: CSVRRGSYNEQFF.

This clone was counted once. The CDR3 DNA is TGTGCCAGCGGCCCGGGGACCGGGGAGCTGTTTTTT. The encoded protein is CASGPGTGELFF. This chain links TRBV9 with TRBJ2-2, with D maybe TRBD2 (5 bases). The germline V and J ends were trimmed by 7 bases and 5 bases, with 9 bases remaining between them. In germline, CDR1 is SGDLS, CDR2 YYNGEE. The CDR3 is 12 residues long.

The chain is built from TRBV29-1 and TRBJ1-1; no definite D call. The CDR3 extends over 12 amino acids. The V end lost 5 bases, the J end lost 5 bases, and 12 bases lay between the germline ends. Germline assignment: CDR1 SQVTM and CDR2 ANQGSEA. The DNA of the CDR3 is TGCAGCGTTATGAGGGAGGGAACTGAAGCTTTCTTT. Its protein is CSVMREGTEAFF.

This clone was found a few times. DNA of the CDR3: TGTGCCAGCAGTGCCGAAGAACAGCCCCAGCATTTT. Translating gives CASSAEEQPQHF. The chain recombines TRBV2 with TRBJ1-5; no firm D call. The CDR3 runs to 12 residues. V was clipped by 4 bases and J by 7 bases, with 8 bases between them. Germline V gene sequence: CDR1 SNHLY, CDR2 FYNNEI.

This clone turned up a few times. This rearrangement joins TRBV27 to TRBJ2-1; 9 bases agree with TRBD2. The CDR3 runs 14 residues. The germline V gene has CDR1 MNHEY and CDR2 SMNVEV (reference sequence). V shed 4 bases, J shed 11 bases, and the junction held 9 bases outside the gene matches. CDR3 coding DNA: TGTGCCAGCAGTTCCTACTCGCGGGGGGGCAAGCAGTTCTTC. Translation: CASSSYSRGGKQFF.

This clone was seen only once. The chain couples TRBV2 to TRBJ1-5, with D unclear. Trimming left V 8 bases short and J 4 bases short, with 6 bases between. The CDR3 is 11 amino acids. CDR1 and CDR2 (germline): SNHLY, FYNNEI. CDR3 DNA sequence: TGTGCCAGCGGAGATAATCAGCCCCAGCATTTT. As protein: CASGDNQPQHF.

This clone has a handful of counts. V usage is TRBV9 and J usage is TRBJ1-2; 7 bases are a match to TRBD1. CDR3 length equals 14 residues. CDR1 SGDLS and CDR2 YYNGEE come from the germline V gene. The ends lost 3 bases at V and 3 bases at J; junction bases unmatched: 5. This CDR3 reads CASSESGQDYGYTF. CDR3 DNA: TGTGCCAGCAGCGAGAGCGGACAGGACTATGGCTACACCTTC. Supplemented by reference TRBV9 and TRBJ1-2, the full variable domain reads DSGVTQTPKHLITATGQRVTLRCSPRSGDLSVYWYQQSLDQGLQFLIQYYNGEERAKGNILERFSAQQFPDLHSELNLSSLELGDSALYFCASSESGQDYGYTFGSGTRLTVV.

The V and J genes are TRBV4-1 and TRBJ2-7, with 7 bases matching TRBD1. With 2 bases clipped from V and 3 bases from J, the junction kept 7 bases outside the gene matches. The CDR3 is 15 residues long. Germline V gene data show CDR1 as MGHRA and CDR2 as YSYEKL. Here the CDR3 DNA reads TGCGCCAGCAGCCAAACACCGGGACAGAGCTACGAGCAGTACTTC. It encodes CASSQTPGQSYEQYF.

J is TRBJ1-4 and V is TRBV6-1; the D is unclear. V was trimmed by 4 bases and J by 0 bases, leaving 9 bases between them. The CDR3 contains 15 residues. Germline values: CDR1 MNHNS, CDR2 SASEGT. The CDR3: CASSVMGTTNEKLFF. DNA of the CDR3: TGTGCCAGCAGTGTGATGGGGACAACTAATGAAAAACTGTTTTTT.

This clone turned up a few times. CDR3: CAIFPPTEGHYEQYF. In DNA, the CDR3 is TGCGCCATCTTTCCGCCGACCGAGGGACACTACGAGCAGTACTTC. This rearrangement joins TRBV10-1 to TRBJ2-7; D perhaps matches TRBD1 (6 bases). This CDR3 is 15 amino acids long. CDR1 WNHNN and CDR2 SYGVQD come from the germline V gene (reference sequence). Trimming took off 10 bases at V and 3 bases at J, with 22 bases between the two ends.

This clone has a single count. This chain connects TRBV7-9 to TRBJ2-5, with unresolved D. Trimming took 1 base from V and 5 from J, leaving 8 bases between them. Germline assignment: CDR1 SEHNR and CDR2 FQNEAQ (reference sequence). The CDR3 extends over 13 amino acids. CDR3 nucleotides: TGTGCCAGCAGCTTAGGGTTTAGGGAGACCCAGTACTTC. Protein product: CASSLGFRETQYF.

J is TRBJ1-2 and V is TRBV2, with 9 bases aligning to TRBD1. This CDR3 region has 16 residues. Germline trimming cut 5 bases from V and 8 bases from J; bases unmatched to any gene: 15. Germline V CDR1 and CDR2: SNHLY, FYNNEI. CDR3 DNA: TGTGCCAGCAGTAAATCACAATTGACAGGGGGTAGAGGCTACACCTTC. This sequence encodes CASSKSQLTGGRGYTF.